One sample yielded the 20 T cell receptor beta chains listed below, sequenced in a study of T cells in Graves' hyperthyroidism and ophthalmopathy. RNA transcripts gave rise to amplified TCR beta CDR3 regions. An initial round of RT-PCR targeting the TCR CDR3 relied on the HTBI primer set. TCRdb reprocessed the multiplex PCR reads via MiXCR and lists one record per CDR3 protein. Among tens of thousands of distinct CDR3 sequences listed, less than 50% were seen once. Material: blood. The receptors were sampled from a woman between 50 and 59 years old with Graves' hyperthyroidism that later progressed to Graves' ophthalmopathy.

V is TRBV14 and J is TRBJ2-1, with D possibly matching TRBD2 (6 bases). V dropped 3 bases and J dropped 6 bases, with 12 bases sitting between them. Germline assignment: CDR1 SGHDN and CDR2 FVKESK. The CDR3 totals 14 residues. The CDR3: CASSHGGTVNEQFF. Written as DNA, the CDR3 is TGTGCCAGCAGCCACGGCGGGACTGTCAATGAGCAGTTCTTC.

This clonotype was counted many times. This chain joins TRBV9 and TRBJ2-7; the D gene is possibly TRBD2 (7 bases). V was trimmed by 0 bases and J by 6 bases, leaving 16 bases between them. This CDR3 spans 15 amino acids. Per the germline V gene, CDR1 is SGDLS and CDR2 is YYNGEE. The CDR3 protein is CASSVEVGGGIEQYF. CDR3 bases: TGTGCCAGCAGCGTAGAGGTGGGAGGGGGGATCGAGCAGTACTTC.

The chain uses TRBV5-4 and TRBJ1-5; no clear D gene. CDR3 length: 14 amino acids. The germline V gene encodes CDR1 SGHNT and CDR2 YYREEE (reference sequence). V shed 4 bases and J shed 7 bases, with 15 bases lying between them. The CDR3 sequence: CASSGSTNGQPQHF. The CDR3 nucleotides read TGTGCCAGCAGCGGTTCCACCAACGGGCAGCCCCAGCATTTT. The whole variable domain, remainder taken from reference TRBV5-4 and TRBJ1-5, is ETGVTQSPTHLIKTRGQQVTLRCSSQSGHNTVSWYQQALGQGPQFIFQYYREEENGRGNFPPRFSGLQFPNYSSELNVNALELDDSALYLCASSGSTNGQPQHFGDGTRLSIL.

Turning to this clonotype: Relative to the germline gene, one junction end is altered; a read error may explain this. V usage is TRBV20-1 and J usage is TRBJ2-1; 8 bases fit TRBD1. The CDR3 runs to 15 residues. Germline V gives CDR1 DFQATT, CDR2 SNEGSKA (reference sequence). In DNA form, the CDR3 reads TGCAGTGCCCCAAGACCAGGGGGCTCCTACAATGAGCAGCTCTTC. Its translation: CSAPRPGGSYNEQLF.

Points on this clonotype: The junction does not match germline at one end; this may be a read error. This sequence joins TRBV12-3 or TRBV12-4 and TRBJ2-1, with no clear D. The CDR3 runs 14 residues. The CDR3 DNA sequence: TGTGTCAGCAGTTTTCGCTCGCAATACAATGAGCAGCTCTTC. It codes for CVSSFRSQYNEQLF.

A note on this clonotype: This may be a read error: a much more frequent sequence differs by one nucleotide. The V call is TRBV11-3, the J call TRBJ2-5; the D is unclear. Germline V gene data show CDR1 as SGHNT and CDR2 as YENEEA. CDR3 length equals 12 residues. CDR3 loop: CASSPFQEAQYF. The CDR3 coding sequence is TGTGCCAGCTCACCATTTCAAGAGGCCCAGTACTTC. The entire variable domain, with the rest obtained from reference TRBV11-3 and TRBJ2-5, is as follows: EAGVVQSPRYKIIEKKQPVAFWCNPISGHNTLYWYLQNLGQGPELLIRYENEEAVDDSQLPKDRFSAERLKGVDSTLKIQPAELGDSAVYLCASSPFQEAQYFGPGTRLLVL.

The J gene is TRBJ1-4, the V gene TRBV2, with D uncertain. Germline V lookup: CDR1 SNHLY, CDR2 FYNNEI. The CDR3 covers 14 residues. Trimming took off 7 bases at V and 0 bases at J, with 9 bases between the two ends. CDR3 sequence: CASKTQPTNEKLFF. The CDR3 region has the DNA TGTGCCAGCAAAACGCAGCCAACTAATGAAAAACTGTTTTTT.

The genes are TRBV9 and TRBJ1-1; D perhaps matches TRBD1 (6 bases). Trimming removed 3 bases at V and 1 base at J, with 7 bases between. The CDR3 loop spans 13 amino acids. From germline, CDR1 is SGDLS and CDR2 YYNGEE. This CDR3 is CASSETGNTEAFF. For the CDR3, the DNA is TGTGCCAGCAGCGAGACAGGGAACACTGAAGCTTTCTTT.

The rearrangement uses TRBV6-5 and TRBJ2-5; D may be TRBD1 or TRBD2 (5 bases each). V was shortened by 4 bases and J by 4 bases, with 10 bases between the two germline ends. This CDR3 contains 13 residues. Germline CDR1 is MNHEY and CDR2 is SVGAGI. The CDR3 here is CASSFGGGETQYF. The CDR3 DNA follows: TGTGCCAGCAGTTTTGGTGGGGGAGAGACCCAGTACTTC.

The gene calls are TRBV2 and TRBJ2-2; D is ambiguous. The V gene's germline CDR1 is SNHLY and CDR2 FYNNEI. The CDR3 extends over 13 amino acids. V was cut by 7 bases and J by 1 base, with 7 bases left in between. The CDR3 region has the DNA TGTGCCAGCACAAGAGAGAACACCGGGGAGCTGTTTTTT. Translated, it gives CASTRENTGELFF.

In its sample, this clonotype was seen many times. The chain couples TRBV5-1 to TRBJ2-5, with D hard to call. Germline V gene sequence: CDR1 SGHRS, CDR2 YFSETQ. The CDR3 consists of 14 residues. V was trimmed by 1 base and J by 4 bases, leaving 11 bases between them. The CDR3 nucleotides are TGCGCCAGCAGCTTGAAGAGTCGGCCAGAGACCCAGTACTTC. Its translation is CASSLKSRPETQYF. The full variable domain, completed using reference TRBV5-1 and TRBJ2-5, is KAGVTQTPRYLIKTRGQQVTLSCSPISGHRSVSWYQQTPGQGLQFLFEYFSETQRNKGNFPGRFSGRQFSNSRSEMNVSTLELGDSALYLCASSLKSRPETQYFGPGTRLLVL.

Remarks on this clonotype: Just one base apart from a much larger clone, this may be a read error. J is TRBJ2-1 and V is TRBV9; possibly TRBD1 for D (6 bases). The CDR3 sequence is 14 residues long. Per the germline V gene, CDR1 is SGDLS and CDR2 is YYNGEE. The CDR3 DNA follows: TGTGCCTCGTCCCCGGACAGCTTCTACGATGAGCAGTTCTTC. It translates to CASSPDSFYDEQFF.

This sequence joins TRBV20-1 and TRBJ2-7; possibly TRBD1 for D (6 bases). CDR3 length equals 14 residues. The ends were cut back, 3 bases at V and 2 bases at J, with 14 bases in the middle. CDR1 DFQATT and CDR2 SNEGSKA come from the germline V gene (reference sequence). CDR3 bases: TGCAGTGCTAGCCGGGACAACATGGCCTACGAGCAGTACTTC. Translating it yields CSASRDNMAYEQYF.

This clonotype is medium-sized within its sample. The genes are TRBV20-1 and TRBJ1-2, with a weak D call TRBD1 (6 bases). V was shortened by 3 bases and J by 4 bases, with 12 bases between the two germline ends. Germline V CDR1 and CDR2: DFQATT, SNEGSKA (reference sequence). There are 13 residues in the CDR3. The CDR3 sequence is CSASLGGGYGYTF. CDR3 nucleotides: TGCAGTGCTAGTTTAGGAGGGGGCTATGGCTACACCTTC.

This clonotype occurred many times. The chain recombines TRBV6-5 with TRBJ2-5, with D perhaps matching TRBD2 (6 bases). The germline V and J ends were trimmed by 4 bases and 9 bases, with 21 bases remaining between them. The CDR3 totals 15 residues. Looked up from germline, CDR1 is MNHEY and CDR2 is SVGAGI. The CDR3 region has the DNA TGTGCCAGCAGTTCAACATACGAGTCGGGGGTGGCCCAGTACTTC. Its translation: CASSSTYESGVAQYF.

This clonotype is a singleton in its sample. The conserved phenylalanine or tryptophan is not found at the CDR3 terminus, so this likely reflects a read error. The chain employs TRBV11-3 and TRBJ2-5; D is unresolved. The germline V gene has CDR1 SGHNT and CDR2 YENEEA. V lost 5 bases and J 2 bases, leaving 12 bases between the germline ends. This CDR3 contains 14 residues. CDR3 region: CASSRFTGQETQYC. The CDR3 DNA sequence: TGTGCCAGCAGCCGATTCACGGGTCAAGAGACCCAGTACTGC.

This clonotype was seen repeatedly, ten times or more. The chain combines TRBV12-3 or TRBV12-4 with TRBJ2-4; D uncertain. V was trimmed by 6 bases and J by 4 bases, leaving 16 bases between them. The CDR3 sequence is 15 residues long. In DNA form, the CDR3 reads TGTGCCAGCAGCCTATCAGAGGATGTAAAAAACATTCAGTACTTC. Its protein product is CASSLSEDVKNIQYF.

This clonotype has more than one count but fewer than ten. The chain links TRBV24-1 to TRBJ1-5; the D gene is possibly TRBD1 (5 bases). Trimming cost V 7 bases and J 6 bases, with 9 bases left between them. CDR1 is KGHDR and CDR2 is SFDVKD in the germline V gene. There are 12 residues in the CDR3. CDR3 in amino acids: CATSTGTQPQHF. The CDR3 DNA follows: TGTGCCACCAGCACCGGGACTCAGCCCCAGCATTTT.

The V gene is TRBV20-1, the J gene TRBJ2-3, with TRBD2 matching 14 bases. Germline V gene data show CDR1 as DFQATT and CDR2 as SNEGSKA (reference sequence). CDR3 length: 15 amino acids. After removal of 6 bases from V and 4 bases from J, the junction contained 6 bases not matched to a gene. The chain's CDR3 is CSALGLAGASDTQYF. CDR3 nucleotides: TGCAGTGCGCTGGGACTAGCGGGAGCATCAGATACGCAGTATTTT.

This clonotype was seen repeatedly, ten times or more. This chain connects TRBV20-1 to TRBJ2-7; the D is unclear. Trimming stripped 2 bases from V and 1 base from J, with 18 bases between. Germline CDR1 and CDR2: DFQATT and SNEGSKA (reference sequence). The CDR3 totals 16 residues. The CDR3: CSARPQKTFDSYEQYF. The CDR3 nucleotides read TGCAGTGCTAGACCCCAGAAGACTTTCGATTCCTACGAGCAGTACTTC.